The present T cell receptor beta chain was sequenced within a study of CD8 T cells in Susac syndrome. When the RNA was reverse transcribed, random hexamers were used with an input of roughly 0.45 to 1 ug. TCRdb re-derived calls from the immunoSEQ multiplex PCR reads in MiXCR, one entry per CDR3 protein. The sample includes approximately 120,000 distinct CDR3 sequences, approximately 96% of them seen just once. In germline, CDR1 is SGDLS, CDR2 YYNGEE. The CDR3 runs to 16 residues. Trimming stripped 0 bases from V and 0 bases from J, with 7 bases between. TCR beta sequencing covered blood CD8+ and CD4+ T cells. Negative isolation was used for CD8+ and CD4+ T cells and FACS enrichment for TEMRA cells.

This clonotype was obtained from a human donor in good health. The sample consisted of CD4+ T cells from PBMCs. The chain links TRBV9 to TRBJ2-6; a possible D gene is TRBD1 (5 bases). The CDR3 DNA follows: TGTGCCAGCAGCGTAGCAGGGAACTCTGGGGCCAACGTCCTGACTTTC. Amino acids: CASSVAGNSGANVLTF.